The TCR beta chain under discussion was sequenced for a study of blood T cell repertoires in COVID-19. The wider study: There were acute and convalescent COVID-19 samples, and they came from the United States, Italy and Spain. Sources were T cells, B-cell-depleted T cells, or PBMCs; the material itself was cDNA or gDNA.

Per the authors' pipeline: Reference gene primers were amplified, and this amplification served to estimate nucleated cell counts. Sequencing used immunoSEQ multiplex PCR; TCRdb keeps in-frame clones, though not all of them. V and J calls and clone size follow that table, whereas D and trimming were derived from the DNA. The repertoire holds about 140,000 clones, with 80% to 85% as singletons. This CDR3 contains 14 residues. CDR1 is MNHEY, CDR2 SMNVEV, per germline (reference sequence). V was pared by 4 bases and J by 2 bases, with 12 bases between. The sample was peripheral blood. This rearrangement joins TRBV27 to TRBJ2-7; D possibly corresponds to TRBD1 (6 bases). This receptor was identified in a woman older than 75 with acute or convalescent COVID-19. CDR3 region: CASSYQGPAYEQYF. CDR3 nucleotide sequence: TGTGCCAGCAGTTACCAGGGGCCCGCCTACGAGCAGTACTTC.